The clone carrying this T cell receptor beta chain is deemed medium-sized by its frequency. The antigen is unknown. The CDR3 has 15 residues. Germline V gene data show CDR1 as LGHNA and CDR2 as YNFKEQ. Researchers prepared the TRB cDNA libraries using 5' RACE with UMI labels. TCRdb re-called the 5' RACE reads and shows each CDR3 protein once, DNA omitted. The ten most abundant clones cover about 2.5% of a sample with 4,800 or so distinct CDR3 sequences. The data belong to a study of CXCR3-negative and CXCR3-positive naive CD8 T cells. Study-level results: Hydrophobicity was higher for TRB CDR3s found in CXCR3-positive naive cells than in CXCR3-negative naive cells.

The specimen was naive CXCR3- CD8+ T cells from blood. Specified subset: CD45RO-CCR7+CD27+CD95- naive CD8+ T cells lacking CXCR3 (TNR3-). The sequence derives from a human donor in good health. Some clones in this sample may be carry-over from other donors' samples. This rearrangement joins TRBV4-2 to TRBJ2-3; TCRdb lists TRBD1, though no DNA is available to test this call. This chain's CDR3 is CASSHVTGAADTQYF.